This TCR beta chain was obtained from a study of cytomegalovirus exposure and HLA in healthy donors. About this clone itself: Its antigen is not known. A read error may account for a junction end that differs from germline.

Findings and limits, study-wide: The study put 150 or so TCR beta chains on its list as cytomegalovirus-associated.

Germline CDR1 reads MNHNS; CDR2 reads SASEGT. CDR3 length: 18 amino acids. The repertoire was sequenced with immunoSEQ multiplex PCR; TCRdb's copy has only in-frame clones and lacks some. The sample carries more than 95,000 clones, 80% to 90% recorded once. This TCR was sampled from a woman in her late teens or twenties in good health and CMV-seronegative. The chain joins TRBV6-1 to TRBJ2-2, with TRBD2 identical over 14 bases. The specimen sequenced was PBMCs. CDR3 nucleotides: TGTGCCAGCAGAGAAGGACTAGCGGGGGGCCGGGTCACCGGGGAGCTGTTTTTT. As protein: CASREGLAGGRVTGELFF.